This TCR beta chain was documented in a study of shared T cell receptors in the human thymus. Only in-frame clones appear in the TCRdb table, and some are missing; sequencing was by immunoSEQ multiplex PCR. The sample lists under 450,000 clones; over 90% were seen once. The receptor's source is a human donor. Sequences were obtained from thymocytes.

CDR3 loop: CASSYSLTQETQYF. CDR3 in DNA: TGTGCCAGCAGTTACTCTTTGACCCAAGAGACCCAGTACTTC. The chain uses TRBV6-5 and TRBJ2-5; D gene ambiguous. V was shortened by 0 bases and J by 1 base, with 6 bases between the two germline ends. Germline CDR1 MNHEY, CDR2 SVGAGI. The CDR3 is made up of 14 amino acids.